This T cell receptor beta chain stems from a study of blood T cell repertoires in COVID-19. This clone showed up just a few times. Original analysis: Counts of nucleated cells, estimated from reference gene primer amplification, were obtained. Some clones are missing from TCRdb's copy, which holds only in-frame ones; the method was immunoSEQ multiplex PCR. That table gives V, J and clone size, and the DNA gave D and trimming. There are fewer than 300,000 clones in the sample; 87% occur only once, and around 1.5% lies in the top ten. The trim removed 5 bases at V and 1 base at J, leaving 6 bases unmatched. CDR1 is SEHNR and CDR2 is FQNEAQ in the germline V gene (reference sequence). This CDR3 has 15 residues.

Material for sequencing was peripheral blood. The clonotype comes from a woman between 35 and 50 years old who had recovered from COVID-19. The chain employs TRBV7-9 and TRBJ1-1, with 8 bases fitting TRBD1. The CDR3 DNA follows: TGTGCCAGCAGCCCCGACAGGGGCCCGAACACTGAAGCTTTCTTT. Its translation: CASSPDRGPNTEAFF.